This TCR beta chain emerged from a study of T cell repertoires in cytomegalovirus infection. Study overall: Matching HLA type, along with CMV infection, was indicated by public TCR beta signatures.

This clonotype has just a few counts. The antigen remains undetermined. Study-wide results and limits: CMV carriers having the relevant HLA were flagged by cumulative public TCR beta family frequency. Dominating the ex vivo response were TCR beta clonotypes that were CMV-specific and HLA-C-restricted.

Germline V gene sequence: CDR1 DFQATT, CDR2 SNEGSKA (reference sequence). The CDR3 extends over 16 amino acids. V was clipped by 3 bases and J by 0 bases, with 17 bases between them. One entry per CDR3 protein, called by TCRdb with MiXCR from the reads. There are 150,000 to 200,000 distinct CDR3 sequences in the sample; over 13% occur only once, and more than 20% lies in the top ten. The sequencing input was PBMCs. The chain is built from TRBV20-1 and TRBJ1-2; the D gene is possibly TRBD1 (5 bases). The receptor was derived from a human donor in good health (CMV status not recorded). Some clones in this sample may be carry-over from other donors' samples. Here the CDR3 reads CSARRGTGRANYGYTF. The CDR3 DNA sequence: TGCAGTGCTAGGAGGGGCACAGGAAGAGCTAACTATGGCTACACCTTC.